This T cell receptor (beta chain) was sequenced during a study of human T cells and chemical hapten exposure. Time point specified: patch test 3, about 24 weeks after DPC sensitization. The treatment: therapeutic diphenylcyclopropenone sensitization with weekly scalp DPC. The germline gives CDR1 SGHVS, CDR2 FQNEAQ. J was trimmed by 8 bases and V by 8 bases; bases with no gene match: 10. This CDR3 spans 15 amino acids. TCRdb reanalysed the RACE reads using MiXCR and keeps one entry per CDR3 protein. This table has about 120,000 distinct CDR3 sequences, around 11% appearing once. This specimen consisted of whole blood, obtained in connection with sensitization to the hapten diphenylcyclopropenone (DPC). This clonotype was obtained from a woman aged 45-60 years with alopecia areata. Some clones in this sample may be carry-over from other donors' samples. This chain joins TRBV7-8 and TRBJ2-1, with TRBD1 matching over 12 bases. CDR3 protein: CASLFRDRGLDEQFF. The CDR3 coding sequence is TGTGCCAGCCTGTTCCGGGACAGGGGGCTGGATGAGCAGTTCTTC.